One sample yielded the 9 T cell receptor beta chains listed below, sequenced in a study of T cell responses to AZD1222 COVID-19 vaccine. Assay used: immunoSEQ multiplex PCR; TCRdb lists only in-frame clones, some missing. This table holds roughly 130,000 clones, more than 85% found once. The sample consisted of peripheral blood, taken on day 0 of AZD1222 vaccination. The receptors originated from an adult in good health.

The chain joins TRBV10-3 to TRBJ2-1; D call uncertain. CDR1 is ENHRY and CDR2 is SYGVKD in the germline V gene. The length of the CDR3 is 15 residues. Between the trimmed V and J ends, which lost 3 bases and 4 bases, there was a span of 13 bases. CDR3 DNA sequence: TGTGCCATCAGTGATCTTTGGCAACAGTACAATGAGCAGTTCTTC. As protein: CAISDLWQQYNEQFF.

In this sample, this clone turned up a few times. This chain uses TRBV2 with TRBJ1-5, with D unclear. The V gene's germline CDR1 is SNHLY and CDR2 FYNNEI. Trimming pared 5 bases from V and 4 bases from J, leaving 12 bases between. This CDR3 contains 14 residues. The CDR3 region has the DNA TGTGCCAGCAGTCCGGGGTACCCAAATCAGCCCCAGCATTTT. Protein: CASSPGYPNQPQHF.

The chain couples TRBV3-1 (or the pseudogene TRBV3-2) to TRBJ2-7, with 10 bases identical to TRBD2. V shed 4 bases and J 3 bases; nucleotides not matched to a gene: 3. Germline CDR1 is LGHDT and CDR2 is YNNKEL (reference sequence). The CDR3 spans 14 residues. The CDR3 nucleotides are TGTGCCAGCAGCCTTAGACTAGCGGGCTACGAGCAGTACTTC. This gives the protein CASSLRLAGYEQYF.

The V and J genes are TRBV19 and TRBJ1-2; TRBD1 might be the D (6 bases). CDR3 size: 15 residues. Trimming removed 1 base from V and 4 bases from J, with 13 bases in between. CDR1 and CDR2 from the germline V gene are LNHDA and SQIVND (reference sequence). Here the CDR3 reads CASSIAGGEVYGYTF. In nucleotides, the CDR3 is TGTGCCAGTAGTATAGCGGGGGGCGAAGTCTATGGCTACACCTTC. The full variable domain, rest sourced from reference TRBV19 and TRBJ1-2, is DGGITQSPKYLFRKEGQNVTLSCEQNLNHDAMYWYRQDPGQGLRLIYYSQIVNDFQKGDIAEGYSVSREKKESFPLTVTSAQKNPTAFYLCASSIAGGEVYGYTFGSGTRLTVV.

The DNA of the CDR3 is TGCGCCAGCAGCCAAGAAGGGCACCAGACTTATGGCTACACCTTC. Translated, it gives CASSQEGHQTYGYTF. This chain joins TRBV4-3 and TRBJ1-2, with D unclear. This CDR3 is built from 15 residues. Per the germline V gene, CDR1 is LGHNA and CDR2 is YSLEER. V dropped 0 bases and J dropped 5 bases, with 13 bases sitting between them.

The CDR3 region is CASRALTEGFF. The CDR3 DNA is TGTGCCAGCAGGGCCCTGACAGAGGGTTTCTTT. The chain links TRBV6-4 to TRBJ1-1; tentative D call: TRBD1 (5 bases). The CDR3 sequence is 11 residues long. From germline, CDR1 is MRHNA and CDR2 SNTAGT. The V and J ends lost 6 bases and 13 bases respectively, with 15 bases between them.

The table lists this clone with a count of one. The genes are TRBV6-5 and TRBJ1-6; D may be TRBD1 (5 bases). Trimming took 6 bases from V and 1 from J, leaving 7 bases between them. Germline loops: CDR1 MNHEY, CDR2 SVGAGI. This CDR3 is 14 amino acids long. CDR3 sequence: CASSQGSYNSPLHF. The CDR3 DNA follows: TGTGCCAGCAGCCAGGGTTCCTATAATTCACCCCTCCACTTT.

The chain combines TRBV19 with TRBJ2-1; D gene uncertain. The CDR3 runs to 16 residues. Trimming left V 4 bases short and J 5 bases short, with 18 bases between. Looked up from germline, CDR1 is LNHDA and CDR2 is SQIVND (reference sequence). CDR3 residues: CASSSSWVAPHNEQFF. Written as DNA, the CDR3 is TGTGCCAGTAGTAGCTCCTGGGTCGCACCCCACAATGAGCAGTTCTTC.

CDR3 DNA: TGTGCCAGCAGCTCCAGAGGGTCACTGAACACCGGGGAGCTGTTTTTT. It translates to CASSSRGSLNTGELFF. The rearrangement links TRBV5-4 to TRBJ2-2; D may be TRBD2 (5 bases). The CDR3 is 16 amino acids. Germline V gene data show CDR1 as SGHNT and CDR2 as YYREEE (reference sequence). V lost 3 bases and J 1 base, leaving 13 bases between the germline ends. The complete variable domain, with remaining parts taken from reference TRBV5-4 and TRBJ2-2, reads ETGVTQSPTHLIKTRGQQVTLRCSSQSGHNTVSWYQQALGQGPQFIFQYYREEENGRGNFPPRFSGLQFPNYSSELNVNALELDDSALYLCASSSRGSLNTGELFFGEGSRLTVL.